Listed below are T cell receptor beta chains from one sample, sequenced in a study of blood T cells in healthy people across ages. TCRdb re-analysed the 5' RACE reads in MiXCR, keeping a single row per CDR3 protein. This table holds 650,000 to 800,000 distinct CDR3 sequences, 40% to 50% found once. The sequenced material came from blood. These receptors all stem from a man between 60 and 70 years old in good health. The CDR3 runs from the conserved cysteine through the conserved F or W. The D gene is left open where the match is weak. Some rows mark clone size as missing; the rest say once, few, many or name a class of expanded clone.

D: -; J: TRBJ1-2; size: -; V: TRBV24-1; CDR3: CATSDSRGHRYGYTF; DNA: TGTGCCACCAGTGATTCCCGGGGACACCGCTATGGCTACACCTTC
D: -; J: TRBJ2-7; size: -; V: TRBV6-2/TRBV6-3; CDR3: CASLRQDGLYEQYF; DNA: TGTGCCAGCTTGCGACAGGACGGACTCTACGAGCAGTACTTC
D: -; J: TRBJ2-6; size: many; V: TRBV6-2/TRBV6-3; CDR3: CASSYGLSGANVLTF; DNA: TGTGCCAGCAGTTACGGTCTCTCTGGGGCCAACGTCCTGACTTTC
D: -; J: TRBJ2-5; size: -; V: TRBV10-3; CDR3: CAIPSGVSNEQYF; DNA: TGTGCCATCCCCTCCGGGGTTTCAAATGAGCAGTACTTC
D: TRBD2; J: TRBJ2-7; size: few; V: TRBV5-1; CDR3: CASSSIAGRPVEQYF; DNA: TGCGCCAGCAGCTCCATAGCGGGGCGCCCCGTAGAGCAGTACTTC
D: -; J: TRBJ2-2; size: few; V: TRBV18; CDR3: CASSPPKGRLNTGELFF; DNA: TGTGCCAGCTCACCTCCGAAGGGACGGCTGAACACCGGGGAGCTGTTTTTT
D: -; J: TRBJ2-5; size: many; V: TRBV2; CDR3: CASSGGHIQETQYF; DNA: TGTGCCAGCAGCGGTGGACATATCCAAGAGACCCAGTACTTC
D: -; J: TRBJ2-5; size: -; V: TRBV28; CDR3: CASRSSERAGGTQYF; DNA: TGTGCCAGCCGTAGTAGCGAGCGGGCTGGGGGGACCCAGTACTTC
D: -; J: TRBJ2-5; size: -; V: TRBV20-1; CDR3: CSAADMARETQYF; DNA: TGCAGTGCAGCTGACATGGCAAGGGAGACCCAGTACTTC
D: TRBD1; J: TRBJ2-7; size: few; V: TRBV6-5; CDR3: CASSYVSGQGGYEQYF; DNA: TGTGCCAGCAGTTACGTCTCGGGACAGGGAGGTTACGAGCAGTACTTC
D: -; J: TRBJ2-5; size: -; V: TRBV18; CDR3: CASSPPGSLPVTGETQYF; DNA: TGTGCCAGCTCACCACCAGGGAGCCTTCCCGTCACTGGGGAGACCCAGTACTTC
D: -; J: TRBJ2-5; size: -; V: TRBV12-3/TRBV12-4; CDR3: CASSFVSGTIKGETQYF; DNA: TGTGCCAGCAGTTTTGTTTCCGGGACGATAAAGGGGGAGACCCAGTACTTC
D: -; J: TRBJ2-3; size: many; V: TRBV5-5; CDR3: CASSFAGLHTQYF; DNA: TGTGCCAGCAGCTTCGCGGGGTTACATACGCAGTATTTT
D: -; J: TRBJ1-5; size: -; V: TRBV6-1; CDR3: CASSRGPLGGQPQHF; DNA: TGTGCCAGCAGTAGAGGACCCCTAGGTGGTCAGCCCCAGCATTTT
D: TRBD2; J: TRBJ2-1; size: few; V: TRBV7-2; CDR3: CASSPRLAGGREQFF; DNA: TGTGCCAGCAGCCCGAGACTAGCTGGGGGTCGTGAGCAGTTCTTC
D: -; J: TRBJ1-5; size: -; V: TRBV5-1; CDR3: CASSIGPGGQPQHF; DNA: TGCGCCAGCAGCATTGGGCCAGGAGGTCAGCCCCAGCATTTT
D: -; J: TRBJ1-2; size: -; V: TRBV5-1; CDR3: CASSLEGYNYGYTF; DNA: TGCGCCAGCAGCTTGGAGGGTTATAACTATGGCTACACCTTC
D: TRBD1; J: TRBJ1-2; size: -; V: TRBV7-9; CDR3: CASGTSGTGEVDYGYTF; DNA: TGTGCCAGCGGCACTTCCGGGACAGGGGAGGTTGACTATGGCTACACCTTC
D: -; J: TRBJ1-2; size: -; V: TRBV25-1; CDR3: CASSDPGPRRGYTF; DNA: TGTGCCAGCAGTGATCCCGGGCCCCGGCGCGGCTACACCTTC
D: -; J: TRBJ1-2; size: few; V: TRBV25-1; CDR3: CASSRTGGRGYTF; DNA: TGTGCCAGCAGTAGAACAGGCGGGCGTGGCTACACCTTC
D: -; J: TRBJ2-1; size: -; V: TRBV7-2; CDR3: CASSLTLGTYNEQFF; DNA: TGTGCCAGCAGCTTAACACTCGGGACCTACAATGAGCAGTTCTTC
D: TRBD1; J: TRBJ2-1; size: few; V: TRBV7-9; CDR3: CASSLGQGAINEQFF; DNA: TGTGCCAGCAGCTTAGGGCAGGGGGCTATCAATGAGCAGTTCTTC
D: TRBD1; J: TRBJ2-5; size: -; V: TRBV7-9; CDR3: CASSLGGTGGQETQYF; DNA: TGTGCCAGCAGCTTAGGAGGGACAGGGGGTCAAGAGACCCAGTACTTC
D: -; J: TRBJ1-2; size: few; V: TRBV27; CDR3: CASSPPTGSGYTF; DNA: TGTGCCAGCAGTCCCCCCACAGGGAGTGGCTACACCTTC
D: TRBD1; J: TRBJ2-7; size: few; V: TRBV12-3/TRBV12-4; CDR3: CASSLRADRVTGYEQYF; DNA: TGTGCCAGCAGTTTAAGGGCAGACAGGGTAACGGGGTACGAGCAGTACTTC
D: -; J: TRBJ1-4; size: -; V: TRBV7-2; CDR3: CASSPEGSVGEKLFF; DNA: TGTGCCAGCAGCCCCGAAGGGTCGGTGGGTGAAAAACTGTTTTTT
D: TRBD1; J: TRBJ1-2; size: -; V: TRBV4-1; CDR3: CASSEQGASGYTF; DNA: TGCGCCAGCAGCGAACAGGGGGCTAGTGGCTACACCTTC
D: -; J: TRBJ2-6; size: few; V: TRBV10-3; CDR3: CAISPGANVLTF; DNA: TGTGCCATCAGTCCTGGGGCCAACGTCCTGACTTTC
D: -; J: TRBJ2-7; size: -; V: TRBV7-2; CDR3: CASTQDPPYEQYF; DNA: TGTGCCAGCACACAGGATCCCCCCTACGAGCAGTACTTC
D: TRBD1; J: TRBJ1-2; size: -; V: TRBV5-5; CDR3: CASSWVTGDYGYTF; DNA: TGTGCCAGCAGCTGGGTGACAGGGGACTATGGCTACACCTTC
D: -; J: TRBJ1-5; size: once; V: TRBV2; CDR3: CASSGSRSNQPQHF; DNA: TGTGCCAGCAGTGGCAGCCGTAGCAATCAGCCCCAGCATTTT
D: -; J: TRBJ2-5; size: -; V: TRBV18; CDR3: CASSPPRPGETQYF; DNA: TGTGCCAGCTCACCACCGAGGCCAGGGGAGACCCAGTACTTC
D: -; J: TRBJ2-1; size: -; V: TRBV9; CDR3: CASSVGPFNEQFF; DNA: TGTGCCAGCAGCGTAGGCCCTTTCAATGAGCAGTTCTTC
D: -; J: TRBJ2-1; size: few; V: TRBV4-1; CDR3: CASSLTKWGNEQFF; DNA: TGCGCCAGCAGCCTCACGAAATGGGGAAATGAGCAGTTCTTC
D: -; J: TRBJ2-3; size: -; V: TRBV7-8; CDR3: CASSLSRLGDTQYF; DNA: TGTGCCAGCAGCTTAAGTCGGTTAGGAGATACGCAGTATTTT
D: TRBD2; J: TRBJ2-7; size: few; V: TRBV20-1; CDR3: CSATREVGLLEQYF; DNA: TGCAGTGCTACCAGGGAGGTGGGACTACTCGAGCAGTACTTC
D: TRBD1; J: TRBJ2-7; size: -; V: TRBV27; CDR3: CASKLTGAAYEQYF; DNA: TGTGCCAGCAAACTTACAGGGGCCGCCTACGAGCAGTACTTC
D: -; J: TRBJ1-2; size: few; V: TRBV6-5; CDR3: CASRPGQSNYGYTF; DNA: TGTGCCAGCAGACCGGGACAAAGCAACTATGGCTACACCTTC
D: TRBD1; J: TRBJ1-1; size: -; V: TRBV7-9; CDR3: CASSPVDRGQVEAFF; DNA: TGTGCCAGCAGCCCCGTCGACAGGGGGCAAGTTGAAGCTTTCTTT
D: TRBD2; J: TRBJ2-1; size: -; V: TRBV9; CDR3: CASSRGGAGDNEQFF; DNA: TGTGCCAGCAGCAGAGGTGGGGCGGGGGACAATGAGCAGTTCTTC
D: -; J: TRBJ2-3; size: few; V: TRBV3-1; CDR3: CASSARWSDTQYF; DNA: TGTGCCAGCAGCGCCCGATGGTCAGATACGCAGTATTTT